The 8 T cell receptor beta chains given below trace back to one sample, sequenced in a study of blood T cell repertoires in COVID-19. Method: immunoSEQ multiplex PCR; TCRdb's copy keeps in-frame clones and lacks some. The sample has some 210,000 clones, 82% seen once. The sequenced material came from peripheral blood. These receptors were collected from a middle-aged woman with acute or convalescent COVID-19.

Written as DNA, the CDR3 is TGTGCCAGCAGGCAGGTGTGGGCGGGGGGCTACACCTTC. This encodes CASRQVWAGGYTF. The rearrangement links TRBV12-3 or TRBV12-4 to TRBJ1-2, with D uncertain. Trimming stripped 6 bases from V and 8 bases from J, with 16 bases between. CDR3 size: 13 residues.

The chain is built from TRBV5-1 and TRBJ2-7; 9 nucleotides align to TRBD2. Germline CDR1 SGHRS, CDR2 YFSETQ. The J segment lost 6 bases and the V segment lost 3 bases, leaving 13 bases of the junction unmatched. The CDR3 totals 16 residues. The CDR3 here is CASSSSAGGPLGEQYF. The CDR3, as DNA: TGCGCCAGCAGCTCGTCTGCGGGAGGGCCTCTAGGCGAGCAGTACTTC.

V and J are TRBV3-1 (or the pseudogene TRBV3-2) and TRBJ1-4; 8 bases are a match to TRBD1. The CDR3 sequence is 16 residues long. CDR1 is LGHDT and CDR2 is YNNKEL in the germline V gene (reference sequence). V lost 4 bases, J lost 5 bases, and 9 bases stayed unmatched. The CDR3 sequence: CASSPKDRAGNEKLFF. CDR3 coding DNA: TGTGCCAGCAGCCCAAAGGACAGGGCTGGGAATGAAAAACTGTTTTTT.

A few counts support this clone. The chain couples TRBV11-2 to TRBJ2-2; 9 nucleotides line up with TRBD2. The CDR3 runs to 13 residues. Germline values: CDR1 SGHAT, CDR2 FQNNGV. With 3 bases clipped from V and 7 bases from J, the junction kept 0 bases outside the gene matches. CDR3 nucleotides: TGTGCCAGCAGCTTTAGCGGGGGCGGGGAGCTGTTTTTT. This sequence encodes CASSFSGGGELFF.

The genes are TRBV18 and TRBJ1-1, with a weak D call TRBD1 (6 bases). The CDR3 consists of 18 residues. V was shortened by 6 bases and J by 0 bases, with 23 bases between the two germline ends. Looked up from germline, CDR1 is KGHSH and CDR2 is LQKENI. The CDR3 bases are TGTGCCAGCTCCTTAGTACAGGGAACCGGATTCCTGAACACTGAAGCTTTCTTT. Translated, it gives CASSLVQGTGFLNTEAFF.

The rearrangement links TRBV11-1 to TRBJ2-7; the match to TRBD1 covers 9 bases. CDR1 and CDR2 from the germline V gene are SGHAT and FQDESV (reference sequence). V shed 4 bases, J shed 4 bases, and the junction held 8 bases outside the gene matches. There are 15 residues in the CDR3. CDR3 sequence: CASSYAGTGTYEQYF. CDR3 DNA: TGTGCCAGCAGCTACGCCGGGACAGGGACGTACGAGCAGTACTTC.

This clone is a singleton in its sample. The gene calls are TRBV27 and TRBJ2-1, with TRBD2 matching 13 bases. V lost 5 bases, J lost 15 bases, and 10 bases stayed unmatched. Germline V gene sequence: CDR1 MNHEY, CDR2 SMNVEV (reference sequence). This CDR3 has 14 amino acids. CDR3 nucleotides: TGTGCCAGCAGTGATTGGACTAGCGGGAGTACTGCGTTCTTC. Translation: CASSDWTSGSTAFF.

This chain links TRBV19 with TRBJ1-3; 9 positions agree with TRBD1. CDR1 and CDR2 from the germline V gene are LNHDA and SQIVND (reference sequence). V lost 3 bases to trimming and J lost 3 bases; unmatched junction nucleotides: 3. CDR3 size: 15 residues. The CDR3 protein is CASSIGQGSGNTIYF. DNA for the CDR3: TGTGCCAGTAGTATCGGACAGGGGAGTGGAAACACCATATATTTT.